The 11 T cell receptor beta chains in this list originate from one sample, sequenced in a study of blood T cell repertoires in COVID-19. Only in-frame clones appear in the TCRdb table, and some are missing; sequencing was by immunoSEQ multiplex PCR. This sample yields 65,000 to 90,000 clones, of which approximately 85% are seen a single time; roughly 5% belongs to the top ten. Sequencing used peripheral blood. Every receptor here comes from a human donor in a cohort sampled during active COVID-19.

The chain recombines TRBV4-2 with TRBJ1-4; 8 bases are a match to TRBD1. V lost 3 bases to trimming and J lost 3 bases; unmatched junction nucleotides: 6. The CDR3 has 16 amino acids. Germline V CDR1 and CDR2: LGHNA, YNFKEQ. CDR3 DNA sequence: TGTGCCAGCAGCCAGGTAGACAGGGGTGCTAATGAAAAACTGTTTTTT. Its translation: CASSQVDRGANEKLFF.

This chain uses TRBV6-6 with TRBJ1-4; 9 positions match TRBD1. J was trimmed by 7 bases and V by 2 bases; bases with no gene match: 8. Germline V lookup: CDR1 MNHNY, CDR2 SVGAGI (reference sequence). The CDR3 has 16 residues. The CDR3 reads CASSYHPDRGVEKLFF. In DNA, the CDR3 is TGTGCCAGCAGTTACCATCCGGACAGGGGAGTTGAAAAACTGTTTTTT.

The rearrangement joins TRBV24-1 to TRBJ2-1, with 9 bases fitting TRBD2. Trimming cost V 5 bases and J 5 bases; bases outside gene matches: 6. The CDR3 has 15 residues. Per germline, CDR1 KGHDR and CDR2 SFDVKD. This CDR3 is CATSGTSAIDNEQFF. CDR3 nucleotides: TGTGCCACCAGTGGGACTAGCGCGATTGACAATGAGCAGTTCTTC.

V is TRBV5-1 and J is TRBJ1-1; perhaps TRBD1 as D (6 bases). The CDR3 has 18 residues. Germline V gene sequence: CDR1 SGHRS, CDR2 YFSETQ. Trimming left V 3 bases short and J 0 bases short, with 21 bases between. The CDR3 protein is CASSSLSTGLLMNTEAFF. For the CDR3, the DNA is TGCGCCAGCAGCTCCCTTTCCACAGGGCTTCTTATGAACACTGAAGCTTTCTTT.

This chain joins TRBV19 and TRBJ2-5, with 10 bases aligning to TRBD1. The germline gives CDR1 LNHDA, CDR2 SQIVND (reference sequence). V trimming: 5 bases; J trimming: 5 bases; junction bases outside the gene matches: 8. The CDR3 covers 15 residues. In nucleotides, the CDR3 is TGTGCCAGTAGTTCCCGGACAGGGGGGGTGGAGACCCAGTACTTC. Protein: CASSSRTGGVETQYF.

The chain joins TRBV7-2 to TRBJ1-1; D may be TRBD1 (6 bases). The CDR3 is made up of 14 amino acids. From germline, CDR1 is SGHTA and CDR2 FQGNSA. Trimming removed 1 base at V and 5 bases at J, with 11 bases between. The DNA for the CDR3 is TGTGCCAGCAGCTTAGACCGAGGGGGTACTGAAGCTTTCTTT. Amino acid sequence: CASSLDRGGTEAFF.

Points on this clone: The junction departs from germline at one end; a sequencing error may be responsible. This chain links TRBV7-2 with TRBJ2-1; 11 nucleotides line up with TRBD2. The CDR3 has 15 amino acids. CDR1 is SGHTA, CDR2 FQGNSA, per germline. The CDR3 DNA reads as TGTGCCAGCAGCCTAGCGGGGGGACCCTACAATGAGCAGTTCTTC. This encodes CASSLAGGPYNEQFF.

The chain joins TRBV7-9 to TRBJ2-3; D uncertain. Between the trimmed V and J ends, which lost 8 bases and 2 bases, there was a span of 11 bases. The CDR3 sequence is 13 residues long. Germline CDR1 and CDR2: SEHNR and FQNEAQ (reference sequence). The CDR3 DNA reads as TGTGCCAGCGAGACACTCCTCACAGATACGCAGTATTTT. Its protein is CASETLLTDTQYF.

This clone was found once. The chain is built from TRBV5-6 and TRBJ2-7; a possible D gene is TRBD1 (6 bases). Trimming stripped 0 bases from V and 4 bases from J, with 26 bases between. The CDR3 has 19 residues. Germline CDR1 reads SGHDT; CDR2 reads YYEEEE. The CDR3 region has the DNA TGTGCCAGCAGCTTGGAGGGACACCCGGTTTCTTTTGTTCAATACGAGCAGTACTTC. It translates to CASSLEGHPVSFVQYEQYF.

The chain has TRBV6-5 and TRBJ2-2; D is unclear. Germline lookup yields CDR1 MNHEY and CDR2 SVGAGI. The germline V and J ends were trimmed by 4 bases and 6 bases, with 6 bases remaining between them. The CDR3 sequence is 12 residues long. The CDR3, as DNA: TGTGCCAGCAGTTTATCAGCCGGGGAGCTGTTTTTT. Amino acids: CASSLSAGELFF.

The rearrangement joins TRBV7-2 to TRBJ2-2; weak D call: TRBD1 (5 bases). V lost 2 bases and J 6 bases, leaving 10 bases between the germline ends. CDR1 is SGHTA, CDR2 FQGNSA, per germline. The CDR3 covers 14 residues. The CDR3 sequence is CASSLSQGAGELFF. CDR3 coding DNA: TGTGCCAGCAGCTTATCTCAAGGGGCCGGGGAGCTGTTTTTT.